This T cell receptor beta chain was sequenced during a study of blood T cell repertoires in COVID-19. In the study overall: PBMCs, B-cell-depleted T cells, or T cells provided the cDNA or gDNA that made up the material.

The CDR3 is 15 amino acids. J gave up 7 bases and V 4 bases, and 9 bases lay outside the gene matches. Looked up from germline, CDR1 is LGHNA and CDR2 is YSLEER. Clones were read by immunoSEQ multiplex PCR, and TCRdb kept only the in-frame ones, dropping some. The sample lists approximately 21,000 clones, about 83% seen once, with roughly 6.3% in the top ten. Sequences were obtained from peripheral blood. The sequence was obtained from a human donor in a cohort sampled during active COVID-19. This chain connects TRBV4-3 to TRBJ1-4; 7 bases are a match to TRBD1. DNA of the CDR3: TGCGCCAGCAGCCCCCAGAAAGGGGGCGGTGAAAAACTGTTTTTT. The encoded protein is CASSPQKGGGEKLFF.